Following are 18 T cell receptor beta chains from one sample sequenced in a study of relationships among human T cell subsets. CD4+CD25-CD294+ Th2 cells were bead-selected for CD294 once CD4+CD56+ natural killer T cells were depleted. TCR alpha and beta CDR3s were amplified from mRNA by semiquantitative ARM-PCR. Exponential amplification used communal superprimers after tagged nested gene-specific primers in ARM-PCR. TCRdb reprocessed the multiplex PCR reads via MiXCR and lists one record per CDR3 protein. The data contain 3,000 to 4,000 distinct CDR3 sequences, around 54% of them singletons. Sample: CD4+ Th2 cells sorted from blood. All receptors come from a middle-aged man in good health.

The V and J genes are TRBV11-2 and TRBJ2-1; 9 bases align to TRBD2. Per the germline V gene, CDR1 is SGHAT and CDR2 is FQNNGV. V dropped 5 bases and J dropped 0; count of bases not matched to a gene: 5. The CDR3 has 16 amino acids. The CDR3 here is CASSLSRGGSYNEQFF. As DNA, the CDR3 is TGTGCCAGCAGCCTCTCGCGGGGGGGCTCCTACAATGAGCAGTTCTTC.

The gene calls are TRBV2 and TRBJ1-1, with TRBD1 identical over 9 bases. Germline CDR1 reads SNHLY; CDR2 reads FYNNEI. The V segment lost 6 bases and the J segment 7 bases; nucleotides outside the gene matches: 6. The CDR3 is 13 amino acids. The CDR3 protein is CASRGQGRGEAFF. In DNA form, the CDR3 reads TGTGCCAGCAGAGGACAGGGGCGGGGTGAAGCTTTCTTT.

This clonotype was counted a few times. The chain is built from TRBV2 and TRBJ2-4; no definite D call. The CDR3 covers 13 residues. Trimming stripped 3 bases from V and 10 bases from J, with 13 bases between. Germline loops: CDR1 SNHLY, CDR2 FYNNEI. CDR3 amino acids: CASSDVGILIQYF. In DNA, the CDR3 is TGTGCCAGCAGTGACGTTGGGATCTTGATTCAGTACTTC.

V gene TRBV29-1 combines with J gene TRBJ2-7; D remains ambiguous. V dropped 7 bases and J dropped 3 bases, with 10 bases sitting between them. Germline CDR1 and CDR2: SQVTM and ANQGSEA. This CDR3 has 11 residues. Written as DNA, the CDR3 is TGCAGCGCGACAAAGGGCTACGAGCAGTACTTC. It codes for CSATKGYEQYF.

V usage is TRBV6-1 and J usage is TRBJ2-2, with D possibly being TRBD2 (7 bases). This CDR3 has 16 residues. Trimming left V 6 bases short and J 8 bases short, with 22 bases between. CDR1 MNHNS and CDR2 SASEGT come from the germline V gene. The CDR3 reads CASRSPGGHSVGELFF. CDR3 bases: TGTGCCAGCAGATCCCCGGGGGGACATAGCGTAGGGGAGCTGTTTTTT.

The chain is built from TRBV5-5 and TRBJ2-7; 8 bases are shared with TRBD2. J lost 3 bases, V lost 0 bases, and 5 bases had no gene match. This CDR3 region has 15 residues. The germline CDR1 and CDR2 sequences are SGHKS and YYEKEE (reference sequence). The CDR3 DNA follows: TGTGCCAGCAGCTTGGCAACGGGGGGGTTCTACGAGCAGTACTTC. Protein sequence: CASSLATGGFYEQYF.

This clonotype was found a few times. V is TRBV21-1 and J is TRBJ2-1; TRBD1, the D gene given by the table, was not confirmed from the DNA. TRBV21-1 is reported as a pseudogene. The CDR3 has 14 amino acids. The CDR3 region has the DNA TGTGCCAGCAGCAAAGAAGGTCAGGGCAATGAGCAGTTCTTC. It is translated as CASSKEGQGNEQFF.

The chain joins TRBV4-1 to TRBJ1-5; D is possibly TRBD1 (5 bases). V dropped 8 bases and J dropped 5 bases, with 13 bases sitting between them. Germline assignment: CDR1 MGHRA and CDR2 YSYEKL. There are 13 residues in the CDR3. CDR3 in amino acids: CASSSVGDQPQHF. The CDR3 nucleotides read TGCGCCAGCTCCTCGGTGGGGGATCAGCCCCAGCATTTT.

This clonotype was picked up one time. CDR3 in DNA: TGTGCCAGCAGTTTAACCAGAGGTGTGGAGACCCAGTACTTC. Translation gives CASSLTRGVETQYF. V usage is TRBV12-3 or TRBV12-4 and J usage is TRBJ2-5; D remains ambiguous. There are 14 residues in the CDR3. V was cut by 2 bases and J by 5 bases, with 12 bases left in between.

The CDR3 spells CASSTEAGVQPQHF. The CDR3 coding sequence is TGTGCCAGTAGTACGGAGGCAGGGGTTCAGCCCCAGCATTTT. The chain has TRBV19 and TRBJ1-5; tentatively, D is TRBD1 (6 bases). This CDR3 comprises 14 residues. Trimming removed 4 bases from V and 6 bases from J, with 13 bases in between. Germline lookup yields CDR1 LNHDA and CDR2 SQIVND (reference sequence).

The chain joins TRBV5-4 to TRBJ1-1, with a possible D match to TRBD1 (5 bases). Germline V gives CDR1 SGHNT, CDR2 YYREEE (reference sequence). This CDR3 has 14 amino acids. Trimming removed 4 bases at V and 0 bases at J, with 10 bases between. This CDR3 reads CASSPGGLNTEAFF. CDR3 DNA sequence: TGTGCCAGCAGCCCTGGGGGGTTGAACACTGAAGCTTTCTTT.

This clonotype has a handful of counts. The junction and the germline gene differ at one end; a read error may be behind it. The chain links TRBV11-2 to TRBJ1-5; D remains unclear. In germline, CDR1 is SGHAT, CDR2 FQNNGV. The CDR3 length is 14 residues. CDR3 sequence reads: CASSLSDSNRPQHF. The CDR3, as DNA: TGTGCCAGCAGCCTCTCCGATAGCAATCGGCCCCAGCATTTT.

V gene TRBV5-6 combines with J gene TRBJ2-2; TRBD2 might be the D (6 bases). The CDR3 runs 15 residues. V was cut by 4 bases and J by 5 bases, with 15 bases left in between. Germline V gene sequence: CDR1 SGHDT, CDR2 YYEEEE. The CDR3 protein is CASSPGTGRTGELFF. As DNA, the CDR3 is TGTGCCAGCAGCCCAGGGACTGGTCGGACCGGGGAGCTGTTTTTT.

This clonotype was recorded a few times. The V gene is TRBV20-1, the J gene TRBJ2-3; D is tentatively TRBD1 or TRBD2 (5 bases each). With 1 base removed from V and 4 bases from J, the gap between germline ends came to 27 bases. The CDR3 sequence is 19 residues long. Germline assignment: CDR1 DFQATT and CDR2 SNEGSKA (reference sequence). The CDR3 loop is CSARVRVPNRDLKADTQYF. CDR3 DNA sequence: TGCAGTGCTAGAGTGCGAGTTCCTAACCGGGACCTAAAGGCAGATACGCAGTATTTT.

This clonotype was detected a few times. The CDR3 coding sequence is TGTGCCAGCAGTCCCCCCGGGATAGGGGCCTACGAGCAGTACTTC. This gives the protein CASSPPGIGAYEQYF. This rearrangement joins TRBV12-3 or TRBV12-4 to TRBJ2-7; D may match TRBD1 or TRBD2 (5 bases each). CDR3 length: 15 residues. V was cut by 5 bases and J by 2 bases, with 16 bases left in between.

This chain uses TRBV5-1 with TRBJ2-4; D is possibly TRBD2 (6 bases). The CDR3 runs to 12 residues. Germline V lookup: CDR1 SGHRS, CDR2 YFSETQ. Trimming removed 6 bases at V and 8 bases at J, with 12 bases between. CDR3 sequence: CASNDGGDIQYF. The DNA of the CDR3 is TGCGCCAGCAATGATGGAGGGGACATTCAGTACTTC.

The chain employs TRBV28 and TRBJ2-3; 10 bases align to TRBD2. The CDR3 contains 15 residues. Germline V gives CDR1 MDHEN, CDR2 SYDVKM. The V gene end was trimmed by 5 bases and the J gene end by 4 bases; junction bases not matched to a gene: 6. CDR3 sequence: CASSKPGLASDTQYF. CDR3 in DNA: TGTGCCAGCAGTAAACCGGGACTAGCGTCAGATACGCAGTATTTT.

In this sample, this clonotype turned up once. The gene calls are TRBV11-2 and TRBJ2-7, with 8 positions matching TRBD1. Trimming cost V 5 bases and J 3 bases; bases outside gene matches: 6. The CDR3 extends over 14 amino acids. Germline V gives CDR1 SGHAT, CDR2 FQNNGV. The CDR3 loop is CASSATGGGYEQYF. The DNA for the CDR3 is TGTGCCAGCAGCGCTACAGGGGGAGGCTACGAGCAGTACTTC.